The source of this T cell receptor beta chain is a study of early T cells in non-severe SARS-CoV-2 infection. As for the study in general: The authors sequenced bulk RNA from unsorted whole blood, leaving chains unpaired. Findings and limits, study-wide: Using VDJdb, the matching emphasized anti-spike CD8 responses while missing private and CD4 specificities.

About this clonotype: Its matching antigen is unknown.

Germline V lookup: CDR1 MRHNA, CDR2 SNTAGT. The CDR3 runs 16 residues. Trimming removed 6 bases at V and 1 base at J, with 16 bases between. Attached unique molecular identifiers marked individual cDNA molecules. MiXCR, applied by TCRdb to the 5' RACE reads, yields one record per CDR3 protein. The repertoire has around 40,000 distinct CDR3 sequences, 11% of them found once; the top ten carry about 9.9%. This clonotype originated in an adult who was a healthcare worker with PCR-confirmed SARS-CoV-2 infection or an uninfected control (not recorded which). The rearrangement links TRBV6-4 to TRBJ1-5, with a tentative D call TRBD1 (6 bases). The sample comprised whole blood. The CDR3 here is CASRPQGRQSNQPQHF. The CDR3 DNA reads as TGTGCCAGCAGACCACAGGGAAGGCAGAGCAATCAGCCCCAGCATTTT.